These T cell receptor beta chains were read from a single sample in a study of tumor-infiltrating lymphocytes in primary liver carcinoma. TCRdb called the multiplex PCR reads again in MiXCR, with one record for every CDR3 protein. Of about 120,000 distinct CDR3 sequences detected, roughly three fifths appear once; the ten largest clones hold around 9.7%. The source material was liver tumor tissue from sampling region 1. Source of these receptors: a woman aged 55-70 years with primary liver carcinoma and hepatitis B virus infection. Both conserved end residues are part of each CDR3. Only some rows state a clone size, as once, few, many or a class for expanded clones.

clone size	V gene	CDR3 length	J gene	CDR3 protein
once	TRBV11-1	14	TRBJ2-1	CASSPDYANNEQFF
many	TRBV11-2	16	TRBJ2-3	CASSPVAGVSTDTQYF
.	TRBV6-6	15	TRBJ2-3	CASSSQDYYTDTQYF
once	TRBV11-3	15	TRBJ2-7	CASSHGTGVNYEQYF
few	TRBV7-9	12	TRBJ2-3	CASSYFVDTQYF
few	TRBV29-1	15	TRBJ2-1	CSVEGLRGVDDEQFF
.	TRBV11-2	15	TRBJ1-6	CASSLYRRGRSPLHF
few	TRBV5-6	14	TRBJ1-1	CASSLGRTWGEAFF
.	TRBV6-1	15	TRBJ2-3	CASRTSGTSTDTQYF
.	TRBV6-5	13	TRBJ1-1	CASSQEVNTGAFF
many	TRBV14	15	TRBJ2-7	CASSLTPGQHYEQYF
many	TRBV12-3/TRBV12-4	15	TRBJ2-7	CASSFHLAGAGEQYF
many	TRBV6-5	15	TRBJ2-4	CASSYLAGDGNIQYF
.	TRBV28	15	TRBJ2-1	CVSTTIGRVNNEQFF
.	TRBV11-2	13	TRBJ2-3	CASRLDRGDTRYF
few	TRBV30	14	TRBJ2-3	CAWNQAGQADTQYF
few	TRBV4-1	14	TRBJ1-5	CASSQDLRRPPWHF
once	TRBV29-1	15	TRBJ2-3	CSVHSGASNLYTQYF
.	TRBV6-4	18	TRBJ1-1	CASSQTVRQGGANTEAFF
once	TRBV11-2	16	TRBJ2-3	CASSSLKGGSADTQYF
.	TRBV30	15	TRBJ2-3	CAWSFEGFSTYTQYF
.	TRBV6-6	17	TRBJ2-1	CASSSSGGRRGIDEQFF
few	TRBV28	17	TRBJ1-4	CASSALTGANSNEKLFF
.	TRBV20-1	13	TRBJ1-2	CSARPGALAGYTF
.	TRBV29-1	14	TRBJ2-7	CSVEGGAAANQQYF
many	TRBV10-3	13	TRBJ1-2	CAISDGIGYGYTF
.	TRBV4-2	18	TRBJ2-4	CVSSQSYTTGTAKNIQYF
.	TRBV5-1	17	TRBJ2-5	CVSSSGRGSGRSETQYF
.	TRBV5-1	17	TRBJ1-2	CASSLAGTGTSNYGYTF
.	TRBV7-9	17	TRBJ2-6	CASNFRDTTSGANVLTF
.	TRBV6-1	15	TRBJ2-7	CASSEPGGSTYEQYF
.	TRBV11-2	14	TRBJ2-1	CARSWTSGKGEQFF
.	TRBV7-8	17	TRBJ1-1	CASSPLRSRVPNSEAFF
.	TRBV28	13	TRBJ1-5	CATSRTVRQPQHF
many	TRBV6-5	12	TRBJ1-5	CASRQGGQPQHF
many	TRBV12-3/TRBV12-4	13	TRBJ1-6	CASRIGGPGPLHF
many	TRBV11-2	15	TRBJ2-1	CASSFTSGRYNEQFF
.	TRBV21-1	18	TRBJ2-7	CASSKAWTSGKMGFEQYF
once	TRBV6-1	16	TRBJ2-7	CASSESPAGMLYGQYF
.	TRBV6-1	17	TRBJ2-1	CASGEESRGDLRNEQFF
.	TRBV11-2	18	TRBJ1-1	CDNSLHARGASRNTEAFF
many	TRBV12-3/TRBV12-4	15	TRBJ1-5	CASRGQGGVRQPQHF